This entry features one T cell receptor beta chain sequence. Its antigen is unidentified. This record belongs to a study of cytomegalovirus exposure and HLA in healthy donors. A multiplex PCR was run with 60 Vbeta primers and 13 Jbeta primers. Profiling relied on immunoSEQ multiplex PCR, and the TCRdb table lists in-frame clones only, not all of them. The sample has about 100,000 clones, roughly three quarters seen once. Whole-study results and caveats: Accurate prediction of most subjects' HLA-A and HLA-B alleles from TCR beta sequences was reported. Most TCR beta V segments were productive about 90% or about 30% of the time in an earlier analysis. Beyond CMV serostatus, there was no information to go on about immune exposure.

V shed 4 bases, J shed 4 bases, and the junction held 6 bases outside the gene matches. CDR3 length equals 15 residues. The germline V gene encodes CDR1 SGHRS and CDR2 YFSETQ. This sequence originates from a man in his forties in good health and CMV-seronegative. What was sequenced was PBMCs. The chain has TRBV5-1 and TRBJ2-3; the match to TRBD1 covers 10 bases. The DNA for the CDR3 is TGCGCCAGCAGCCGGGGACAGGGGCTCCCAGATACGCAGTATTTT. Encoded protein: CASSRGQGLPDTQYF.